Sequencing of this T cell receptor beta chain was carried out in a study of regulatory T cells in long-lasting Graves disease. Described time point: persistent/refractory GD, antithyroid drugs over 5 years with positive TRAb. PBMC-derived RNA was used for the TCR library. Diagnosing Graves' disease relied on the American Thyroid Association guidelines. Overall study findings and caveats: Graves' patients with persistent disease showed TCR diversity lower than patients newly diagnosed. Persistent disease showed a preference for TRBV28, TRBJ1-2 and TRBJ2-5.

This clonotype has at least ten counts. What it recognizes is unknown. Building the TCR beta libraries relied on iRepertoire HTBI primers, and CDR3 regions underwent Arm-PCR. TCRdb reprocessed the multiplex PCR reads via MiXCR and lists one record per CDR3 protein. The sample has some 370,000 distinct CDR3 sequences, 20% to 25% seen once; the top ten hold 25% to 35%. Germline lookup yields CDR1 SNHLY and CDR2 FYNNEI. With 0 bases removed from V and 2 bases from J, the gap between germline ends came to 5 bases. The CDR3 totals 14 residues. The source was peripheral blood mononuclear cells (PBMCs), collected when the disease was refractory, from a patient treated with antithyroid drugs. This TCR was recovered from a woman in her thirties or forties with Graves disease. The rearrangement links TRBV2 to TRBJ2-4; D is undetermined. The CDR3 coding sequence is TGTGCCAGCAGTGAAGCAGTACCCAAAAACATTCAGTACTTC. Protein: CASSEAVPKNIQYF. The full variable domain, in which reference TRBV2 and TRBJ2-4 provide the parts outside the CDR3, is EPEVTQTPSHQVTQMGQEVILRCVPISNHLYFYWYRQILGQKVEFLVSFYNNEISEKSEIFDDQFSVERPDGSNFTLKIRSTKLEDSAMYFCASSEAVPKNIQYFGAGTRLSVL.